Described below is a single T cell receptor beta chain sequence and its context. Only patients with CD8+CD57+ cell expansion on flow cytometry were chosen for sequencing. By the time of blood sampling, patients had still received no therapy. The sample is drawn from a study of CD8+CD57+ T cells in acquired aplastic anemia. Germline V CDR1 and CDR2: SGHVS, FNYEAQ. V shed 0 bases and J 1 base; nucleotides not matched to a gene: 4. This CDR3 is 17 amino acids long. Genomic DNA acted as the template from which TCR beta VDJ combination and CDR3 sequence profiling were carried out. MiXCR, run by TCRdb on the reads, gives a single entry per CDR3 protein. The sample includes around 130,000 distinct CDR3 sequences, under 60% seen only once; the top ten take 25% to 35%.

This TCR derives from a human donor with aplastic anemia. The V and J genes are TRBV7-6 and TRBJ2-5, with 11 positions matching TRBD2. Sequenced: sorted CD4+, CD8+, or CD8+CD57+ T cells (not recorded which) from PBMCs. The CDR3 spells CASSLAPLAGGQETQYF. The CDR3 DNA follows: TGTGCCAGCAGCTTAGCGCCCCTAGCGGGAGGCCAAGAGACCCAGTACTTC.